The 13 T cell receptor beta chains below all came from one sample that was sequenced in a study of cytomegalovirus exposure and HLA in healthy donors. The PCR made use of 60 Vbeta and 13 Jbeta primers. Data came from immunoSEQ multiplex PCR; TCRdb stores just in-frame clones and leaves some out. The data contain about 200,000 clones, approximately 70% of them singletons. The sequencing sample was made of PBMCs. The receptors originated from a man between 35 and 55 years old in good health and CMV-seropositive.

This clone was counted between two and nine times. V gene TRBV4-1 combines with J gene TRBJ1-5; D is ambiguous. Germline CDR1 and CDR2: MGHRA and YSYEKL. V was trimmed by 1 base and J by 0 bases, leaving 4 bases between them. The CDR3 has 14 amino acids. The CDR3 DNA sequence: TGCGCCAGCAGCCAAGTTTATAGCAATCAGCCCCAGCATTTT. Translating it yields CASSQVYSNQPQHF.

The chain is built from TRBV5-6 and TRBJ1-2; TRBD1 agrees at 7 bases. This CDR3 comprises 11 residues. The germline V gene has CDR1 SGHDT and CDR2 YYEEEE. The V gene end was trimmed by 6 bases and the J gene end by 7 bases; junction bases not matched to a gene: 3. The DNA of the CDR3 is TGTGCCAGCACCCAGGGGGGTGGCTACACCTTC. Translating gives CASTQGGGYTF.

This clone was observed a handful of times. CDR3 sequence reads: CASSDIVSPLHF. DNA for the CDR3: TGTGCCAGCAGTGATATAGTTTCACCCCTCCACTTT. The chain has TRBV2 and TRBJ1-6, with D hard to call. There are 12 residues in the CDR3. V gave up 3 bases and J gave up 9 bases, with 6 bases separating them. The germline CDR1 and CDR2 sequences are SNHLY and FYNNEI.

The sample holds one count of this clone. V gene TRBV5-4 combines with J gene TRBJ2-6; D is undetermined. Trimming removed 3 bases from V and 4 bases from J, with 11 bases in between. CDR1 SGHNT and CDR2 YYREEE come from the germline V gene (reference sequence). The length of the CDR3 is 15 residues. CDR3 protein: CASSSTVTGANVLTF. DNA of the CDR3: TGTGCCAGCAGCTCGACTGTCACAGGGGCCAACGTCCTGACTTTC.

A few counts support this clone. The genes are TRBV7-9 and TRBJ2-1; 12 bases line up with TRBD2. V dropped 1 base and J dropped 7; count of bases not matched to a gene: 8. The germline V gene encodes CDR1 SEHNR and CDR2 FQNEAQ (reference sequence). The CDR3 runs 17 residues. The CDR3 region is CASSLVASGGGTNEQFF. CDR3 DNA: TGTGCCAGCAGCTTAGTGGCTAGCGGGGGGGGGACGAATGAGCAGTTCTTC.

The genes are TRBV10-2 and TRBJ2-7; no clear D. The V end was cut by 4 bases, the J end by 2 bases, with 12 bases between. The germline CDR1 and CDR2 sequences are WSHSY and SAAADI. This CDR3 region has 14 residues. CDR3 amino acids: CASSGTETPYEQYF. Here the CDR3 DNA reads TGCGCCAGCAGTGGTACAGAAACTCCCTACGAGCAGTACTTC.

This clone was found a few times. The chain uses TRBV18 and TRBJ1-1; 10 bases map to TRBD1. The CDR3 covers 14 residues. Germline CDR1 and CDR2: KGHSH and LQKENI. Unmatched junction bases numbered 3, after V lost 3 bases and J lost 5 bases. The CDR3 DNA reads TGTGCCAGCTCACCCACGGACAGGGGGACTGAAGCTTTCTTT. This gives the protein CASSPTDRGTEAFF. Together with reference TRBV18 and TRBJ1-1, the CDR3 gives the full variable domain: NAGVMQNPRHLVRRRGQEARLRCSPMKGHSHVYWYRQLPEEGLKFMVYLQKENIIDESGMPKERFSAEFPKEGPSILRIQQVVRGDSAAYFCASSPTDRGTEAFFGQGTRLTVV.

This clone was detected a few times. The chain combines TRBV5-6 with TRBJ1-5; D is perhaps TRBD1 (5 bases). Germline-derived CDR1 and CDR2 are SGHDT and YYEEEE. This CDR3 has 14 amino acids. Trimming removed 7 bases from V and 1 base from J, with 12 bases in between. The CDR3 sequence: CASRIGGSNQPQHF. The DNA of the CDR3 is TGTGCCAGCCGAATCGGGGGAAGCAATCAGCCCCAGCATTTT. The whole variable domain, remainder taken from reference TRBV5-6 and TRBJ1-5, is DAGVTQSPTHLIKTRGQQVTLRCSPKSGHDTVSWYQQALGQGPQFIFQYYEEEERQRGNFPDRFSGHQFPNYSSELNVNALLLGDSALYLCASRIGGSNQPQHFGDGTRLSIL.

This chain uses TRBV11-2 with TRBJ1-6; 10 bases fit TRBD1. The CDR3 is 15 amino acids. Unmatched junction bases numbered 9, after V lost 5 bases and J lost 11 bases. Germline CDR1 and CDR2: SGHAT and FQNNGV. The CDR3 nucleotides are TGTGCCAGCAGCGTGACCCGGACAGGGGGTACACCCCTCCACTTT. It translates to CASSVTRTGGTPLHF. Drawing the rest from reference TRBV11-2 and TRBJ1-6, the complete variable domain is EAGVAQSPRYKIIEKRQSVAFWCNPISGHATLYWYQQILGQGPKLLIQFQNNGVVDDSQLPKDRFSAERLKGVDSTLKIQPAKLEDSAVYLCASSVTRTGGTPLHFGNGTRLTVT.

The rearrangement links TRBV19 to TRBJ2-7; 7 bases match TRBD1. The CDR3 spans 14 residues. The germline CDR1 and CDR2 sequences are LNHDA and SQIVND (reference sequence). After removal of 5 bases from V and 4 bases from J, the junction contained 8 bases not matched to a gene. The CDR3 protein is CASSPGTELYEQYF. CDR3 DNA: TGTGCCAGTAGTCCCGGGACAGAATTATACGAGCAGTACTTC. Full variable domain (outside the CDR3, taken from reference TRBV19 and TRBJ2-7): DGGITQSPKYLFRKEGQNVTLSCEQNLNHDAMYWYRQDPGQGLRLIYYSQIVNDFQKGDIAEGYSVSREKKESFPLTVTSAQKNPTAFYLCASSPGTELYEQYFGPGTRLTVT.

In its sample, this clone was seen a few times. The chain uses TRBV11-1 and TRBJ2-1, with D possibly matching TRBD2 (6 bases). Germline CDR1 SGHAT, CDR2 FQDESV (reference sequence). Trimming stripped 3 bases from V and 9 bases from J, with 9 bases between. This CDR3 comprises 12 residues. Written as DNA, the CDR3 is TGTGCCAGCAGCTTGGCGCGGGGTGAGCAGTTCTTC. Amino acid sequence: CASSLARGEQFF.

The chain combines TRBV28 with TRBJ2-3; a possible D gene is TRBD1 (6 bases). Trimming left V 2 bases short and J 3 bases short, with 15 bases between. The CDR3 runs 16 residues. CDR1 MDHEN and CDR2 SYDVKM come from the germline V gene. The CDR3 sequence: CASSLAPPRGTDTQYF. The CDR3 DNA reads TGTGCCAGCAGTTTAGCCCCTCCCAGGGGTACAGATACGCAGTATTTT. The complete variable domain, with remaining parts taken from reference TRBV28 and TRBJ2-3, reads DVKVTQSSRYLVKRTGEKVFLECVQDMDHENMFWYRQDPGLGLRLIYFSYDVKMKEKGDIPEGYSVSREKKERFSLILESASTNQTSMYLCASSLAPPRGTDTQYFGPGTRLTVL.

The chain combines TRBV2 with TRBJ2-7; tentatively, D is TRBD2 (6 bases). The germline V gene has CDR1 SNHLY and CDR2 FYNNEI. V lost 4 bases and J lost 5, with 21 bases in between. This CDR3 has 16 amino acids. CDR3 sequence: CASSVRGGVPEDEQYF. The CDR3 DNA is TGTGCCAGCAGTGTTAGAGGCGGGGTCCCGGAAGACGAGCAGTACTTC.